This T cell receptor (beta chain) comes out of a study of blood T cell repertoires in COVID-19. Germline-derived CDR1 and CDR2 are SEHNR and FQNEAQ (reference sequence). CDR3 length equals 12 residues. The V end lost 1 base, the J end lost 6 bases, and 6 bases lay between the germline ends. Clinical histories supplied by participants themselves formed the basis of cohort assignment. Cohort 3 donors counted as recovered after two negative PCRs, clearance, or resolved symptoms. Under the authors' procedure: Cell counts per sample came from amplifying reference gene primers. Profiling relied on immunoSEQ multiplex PCR, and the TCRdb table lists in-frame clones only, not all of them. V and J calls and clone size are given by that table; D and trimming were obtained from the DNA. The sample yields approximately 300,000 clones, over 85% seen once.

The chain employs TRBV7-9 and TRBJ1-2; D gene ambiguous. This TCR came from a man between 60 and 70 years old who had recovered from COVID-19. The sample taken for sequencing was PBMCs or T cells enriched from blood (not recorded which). The CDR3 sequence is CASSLGEHGYTF. CDR3 bases: TGTGCCAGCAGCTTAGGGGAGCATGGCTACACCTTC.